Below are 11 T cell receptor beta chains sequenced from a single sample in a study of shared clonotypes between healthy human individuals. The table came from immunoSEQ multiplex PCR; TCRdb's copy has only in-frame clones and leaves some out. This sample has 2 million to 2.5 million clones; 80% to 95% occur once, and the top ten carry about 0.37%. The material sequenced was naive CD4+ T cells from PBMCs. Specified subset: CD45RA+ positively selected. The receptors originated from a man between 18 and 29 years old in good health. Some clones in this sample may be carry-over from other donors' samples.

CDR3 residues: CASSLVRAYEQYF. The CDR3 nucleotides are TGTGCCAGCAGCTTAGTTCGCGCCTACGAGCAGTACTTC. The chain uses TRBV7-8 and TRBJ2-7; D remains ambiguous. V was clipped by 1 base and J by 2 bases, with 6 bases between them. Germline CDR1 SGHVS, CDR2 FQNEAQ. This CDR3 region has 13 residues.

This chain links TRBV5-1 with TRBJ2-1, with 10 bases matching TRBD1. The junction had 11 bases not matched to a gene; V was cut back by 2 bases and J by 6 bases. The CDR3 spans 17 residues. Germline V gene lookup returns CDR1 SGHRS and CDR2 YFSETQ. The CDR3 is CASSFDIGTGALNEQFF. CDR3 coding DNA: TGCGCCAGCAGCTTCGATATCGGGACAGGGGCCCTCAATGAGCAGTTCTTC.

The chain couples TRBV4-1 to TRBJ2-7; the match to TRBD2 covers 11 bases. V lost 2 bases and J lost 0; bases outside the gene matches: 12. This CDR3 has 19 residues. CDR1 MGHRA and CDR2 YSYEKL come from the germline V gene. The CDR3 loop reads CASSQSTPRLAGSSYEQYF. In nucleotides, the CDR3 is TGCGCCAGCAGCCAATCAACCCCACGACTAGCGGGGAGCTCCTACGAGCAGTACTTC.

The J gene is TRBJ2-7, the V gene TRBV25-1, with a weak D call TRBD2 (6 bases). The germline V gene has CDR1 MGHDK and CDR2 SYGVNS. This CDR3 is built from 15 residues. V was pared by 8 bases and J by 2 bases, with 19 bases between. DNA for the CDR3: TGTGCCAGCGCATGGGGAGGCGGGGCACCCTACGAGCAGTACTTC. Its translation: CASAWGGGAPYEQYF.

This CDR3 is CASSLMGVGEQFF. CDR3 nucleotide sequence: TGCGCCAGCAGCTTGATGGGGGTGGGTGAGCAGTTCTTC. The chain links TRBV5-1 to TRBJ2-1; D tentatively fits TRBD1 or TRBD2 (5 bases each). Germline CDR1 and CDR2: SGHRS and YFSETQ. The CDR3 is 13 amino acids. V was trimmed by 1 base and J by 9 bases, leaving 11 bases between them.

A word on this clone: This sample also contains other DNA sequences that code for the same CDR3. The CDR3 nucleotides read TGTGCCAGCAGCTTATCAGGAAATCAGCCCCAGCATTTT. Translating it yields CASSLSGNQPQHF. The chain links TRBV7-8 to TRBJ1-5; unclear D gene. Germline lookup yields CDR1 SGHVS and CDR2 FQNEAQ. The V end was cut by 2 bases, the J end by 4 bases, with 6 bases between. CDR3 length: 13 amino acids.

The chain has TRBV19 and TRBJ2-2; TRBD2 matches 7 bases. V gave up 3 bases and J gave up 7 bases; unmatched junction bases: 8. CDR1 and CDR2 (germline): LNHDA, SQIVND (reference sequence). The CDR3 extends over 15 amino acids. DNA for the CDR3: TGTGCCAGTAGTATTTCCGCGGGAGTTAACGGGGAGCTGTTTTTT. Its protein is CASSISAGVNGELFF.

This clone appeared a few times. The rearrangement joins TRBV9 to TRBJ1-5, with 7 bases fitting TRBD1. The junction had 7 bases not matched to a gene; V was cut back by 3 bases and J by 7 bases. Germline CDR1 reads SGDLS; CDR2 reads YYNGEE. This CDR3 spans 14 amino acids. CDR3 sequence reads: CASSATGDSQPQHF. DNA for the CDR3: TGTGCCAGCAGCGCCACAGGGGATAGCCAGCCCCAGCATTTT. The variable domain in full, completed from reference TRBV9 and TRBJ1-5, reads DSGVTQTPKHLITATGQRVTLRCSPRSGDLSVYWYQQSLDQGLQFLIQYYNGEERAKGNILERFSAQQFPDLHSELNLSSLELGDSALYFCASSATGDSQPQHFGDGTRLSIL.

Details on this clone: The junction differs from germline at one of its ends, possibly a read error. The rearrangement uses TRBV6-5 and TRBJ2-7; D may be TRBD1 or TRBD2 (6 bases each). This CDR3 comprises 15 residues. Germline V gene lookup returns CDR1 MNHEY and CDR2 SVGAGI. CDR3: CASSMGLQGSYEQHF. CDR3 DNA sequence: TGTGCCAGCAGTATGGGACTCCAGGGGTCCTACGAGCAGCACTTC.

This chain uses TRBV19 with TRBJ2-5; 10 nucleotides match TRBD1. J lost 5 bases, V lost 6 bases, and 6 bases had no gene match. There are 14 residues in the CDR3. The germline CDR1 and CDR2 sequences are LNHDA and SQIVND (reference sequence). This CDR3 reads CASSLGQGGETQYF. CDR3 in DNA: TGTGCCAGTAGCCTCGGACAGGGGGGCGAGACCCAGTACTTC.

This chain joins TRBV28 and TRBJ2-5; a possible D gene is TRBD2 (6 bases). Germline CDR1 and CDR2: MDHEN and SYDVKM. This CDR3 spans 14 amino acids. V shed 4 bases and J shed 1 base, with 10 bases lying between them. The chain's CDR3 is CASSSASVQETQYF. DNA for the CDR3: TGTGCCAGCAGTTCAGCTAGCGTCCAAGAGACCCAGTACTTC.